These T cell receptor beta chains were read from a single sample in a study of OX40 agonist ivuxolimab in advanced cancers. Libraries were prepared by immunoSEQ multiplex PCR; TCRdb keeps only in-frame clonotypes and omits some of them. The data show around 80,000 clones, with roughly 90% seen just once and about 8% held by the top ten. This material consisted of CD4+ or CD8+ T cells sorted from blood, taken in a trial of the OX40 agonist ivuxolimab. The origin of the receptors is an adult with an advanced solid tumor such as melanoma, head and neck, liver or kidney cancer. The CDR3 runs from the conserved cysteine through the conserved F or W. Each record gives: CDR3 length, V gene, J gene, clone size, D gene, CDR3 protein, CDR3 DNA. A D gene is named only where the DNA matches it firmly. Clone size, where shown, is once, few, many, or a class for clones that have expanded.

CDR3 length: 16; V gene: TRBV9; J gene: TRBJ2-6; clone size: NA; D gene: NA; CDR3 protein: CASSQSGRVGANVLTF; CDR3 DNA: TGTGCCAGCAGCCAGTCAGGGCGGGTCGGGGCCAACGTCCTGACTTTC
CDR3 length: 20; V gene: TRBV4-3; J gene: TRBJ2-7; clone size: NA; D gene: NA; CDR3 protein: CASSQPFYPARLIPLYEQYF; CDR3 DNA: TGCGCCAGCAGCCAACCATTTTACCCTGCTAGGCTCATCCCCCTCTACGAGCAGTACTTC
CDR3 length: 14; V gene: TRBV9; J gene: TRBJ2-1; clone size: NA; D gene: NA; CDR3 protein: CASSPREYHNEQFF; CDR3 DNA: TGTGCCAGCAGCCCTCGGGAATATCACAATGAGCAGTTCTTC
CDR3 length: 17; V gene: TRBV7-3; J gene: TRBJ1-1; clone size: NA; D gene: TRBD1; CDR3 protein: CASSLMAGQGATAEAFF; CDR3 DNA: TGTGCCAGCAGCTTAATGGCGGGGCAGGGGGCGACCGCTGAAGCTTTCTTT
CDR3 length: 15; V gene: TRBV6-5; J gene: TRBJ2-2; clone size: NA; D gene: NA; CDR3 protein: CASSSGRPNTGELFF; CDR3 DNA: TGTGCCAGCAGTTCCGGCAGGCCCAACACCGGGGAGCTGTTTTTT
CDR3 length: 13; V gene: TRBV19; J gene: TRBJ1-2; clone size: NA; D gene: NA; CDR3 protein: CASSTRRGYGYTF; CDR3 DNA: TGTGCCAGTAGTACCCGTCGGGGGTATGGCTACACCTTC
CDR3 length: 14; V gene: TRBV6-5; J gene: TRBJ2-1; clone size: NA; D gene: NA; CDR3 protein: CASSLLGTYNEQFF; CDR3 DNA: TGTGCCAGCAGCCTCTTGGGGACCTACAATGAGCAGTTCTTC
CDR3 length: 14; V gene: TRBV9; J gene: TRBJ2-3; clone size: NA; D gene: NA; CDR3 protein: CASSVEGATDTQYF; CDR3 DNA: TGTGCCAGCAGCGTAGAGGGAGCCACAGATACGCAGTATTTT
CDR3 length: 15; V gene: TRBV10-1; J gene: TRBJ2-2; clone size: NA; D gene: NA; CDR3 protein: CASSESETETGELFF; CDR3 DNA: TGCGCCAGCAGTGAGTCGGAGACAGAGACCGGGGAGCTGTTTTTT
CDR3 length: 13; V gene: TRBV12-5; J gene: TRBJ2-1; clone size: NA; D gene: NA; CDR3 protein: CASQVGSGNEQFF; CDR3 DNA: TGTGCTAGTCAAGTGGGCAGTGGCAATGAGCAGTTCTTC
CDR3 length: 14; V gene: TRBV9; J gene: TRBJ2-1; clone size: once; D gene: TRBD1; CDR3 protein: CASSLTGTNNEQFF; CDR3 DNA: TGTGCCAGCAGCCTGACAGGGACCAACAATGAGCAGTTCTTC
CDR3 length: 16; V gene: TRBV21-1; J gene: TRBJ1-5; clone size: NA; D gene: NA; CDR3 protein: CASSTQHPASNQPQHF; CDR3 DNA: TGTGCCAGCAGCACCCAGCATCCGGCTAGCAATCAGCCCCAGCATTTT
CDR3 length: 14; V gene: TRBV10-3; J gene: TRBJ1-2; clone size: NA; D gene: NA; CDR3 protein: CAINEGGGFDGYTF; CDR3 DNA: TGTGCCATCAACGAGGGAGGGGGATTCGATGGCTACACCTTC
CDR3 length: 15; V gene: TRBV6-1; J gene: TRBJ2-5; clone size: NA; D gene: NA; CDR3 protein: CASSPTGLPRETQYF; CDR3 DNA: TGTGCCAGCAGTCCCACCGGGCTCCCTAGGGAGACCCAGTACTTC
CDR3 length: 11; V gene: TRBV10-2; J gene: TRBJ2-3; clone size: NA; D gene: NA; CDR3 protein: CASSDGHTQYF; CDR3 DNA: TGCGCCAGCAGTGATGGACATACGCAGTATTTT
CDR3 length: 16; V gene: TRBV2; J gene: TRBJ2-1; clone size: NA; D gene: NA; CDR3 protein: CASRGVEWPGDNEQFF; CDR3 DNA: TGTGCCAGCAGGGGGGTGGAGTGGCCGGGCGACAATGAGCAGTTCTTC
CDR3 length: 14; V gene: TRBV10-1; J gene: TRBJ2-1; clone size: NA; D gene: TRBD1; CDR3 protein: CASSLTGLANEQFF; CDR3 DNA: TGCGCCAGCAGTTTGACAGGGTTGGCCAATGAGCAGTTCTTC
CDR3 length: 13; V gene: TRBV6-6; J gene: TRBJ1-2; clone size: NA; D gene: NA; CDR3 protein: CASSLDSLYGYTF; CDR3 DNA: TGTGCCAGCAGCCTAGACAGCCTCTATGGCTACACCTTC